What follows is one TCR beta chain and its context. Its antigen is undetermined. The V gene lost 7 bases and the J gene lost 0 bases, with 7 bases spanning the gap. The CDR3 runs to 13 residues. Germline V gene data show CDR1 as MDHEN and CDR2 as SYDVKM. This table comes from immunoSEQ multiplex PCR, and its TCRdb copy is limited to in-frame clones, with some not included. The repertoire holds roughly 120,000 clones, with around 92% as singletons. This sample is part of a study of T cell responses to AZD1222 COVID-19 vaccine. Study-wide findings and caveats: Mostly white British, mostly female donors; authors suggested clonal diversity may be underestimated. Among vaccine-associated CD4 TCRs, coverage spanned spike, with dominance at 160-218 and 743-854.

The chain has TRBV28 and TRBJ1-5; D is unresolved. This specimen consisted of peripheral blood, obtained on day 0 of AZD1222 vaccination. This receptor was taken from an adult in good health. DNA for the CDR3: TGTGCCAGCACGGTCTCTAGCAATCAGCCCCAGCATTTT. It specifies CASTVSSNQPQHF.